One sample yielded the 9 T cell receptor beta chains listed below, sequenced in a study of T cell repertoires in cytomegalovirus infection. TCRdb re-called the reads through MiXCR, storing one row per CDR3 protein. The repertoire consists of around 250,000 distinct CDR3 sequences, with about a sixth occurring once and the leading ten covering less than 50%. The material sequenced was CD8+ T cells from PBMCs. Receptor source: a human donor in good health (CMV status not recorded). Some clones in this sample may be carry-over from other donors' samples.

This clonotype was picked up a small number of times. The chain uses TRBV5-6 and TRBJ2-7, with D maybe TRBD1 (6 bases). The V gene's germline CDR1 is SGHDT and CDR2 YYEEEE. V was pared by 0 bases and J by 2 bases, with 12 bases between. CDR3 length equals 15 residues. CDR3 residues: CASSLGQVGPYEQYF. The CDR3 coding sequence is TGTGCCAGCAGCTTGGGACAGGTGGGCCCCTACGAGCAGTACTTC.

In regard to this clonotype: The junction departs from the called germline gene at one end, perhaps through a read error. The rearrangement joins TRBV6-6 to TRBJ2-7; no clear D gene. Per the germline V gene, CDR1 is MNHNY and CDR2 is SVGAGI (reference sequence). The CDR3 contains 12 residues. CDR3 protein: CSSSYSAREQYF. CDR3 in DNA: TGTTCCAGCAGTTACTCGGCGCGCGAGCAGTACTTC.

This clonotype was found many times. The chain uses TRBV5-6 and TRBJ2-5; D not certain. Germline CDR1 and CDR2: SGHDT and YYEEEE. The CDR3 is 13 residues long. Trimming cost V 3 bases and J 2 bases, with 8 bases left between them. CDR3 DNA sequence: TGTGCCAGCAGCTGGAACCCACAAGAGACCCAGTACTTC. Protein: CASSWNPQETQYF.

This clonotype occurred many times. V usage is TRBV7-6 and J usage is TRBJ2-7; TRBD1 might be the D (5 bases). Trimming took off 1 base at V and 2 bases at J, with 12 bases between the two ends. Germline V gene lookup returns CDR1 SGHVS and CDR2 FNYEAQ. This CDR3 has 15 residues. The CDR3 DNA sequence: TGTGCCAGCAGCTTAGGCAAGGGGAATGCCTACGAGCAGTACTTC. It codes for CASSLGKGNAYEQYF. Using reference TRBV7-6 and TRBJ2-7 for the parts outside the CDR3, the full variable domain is GAGVSQSPRYKVTKRGQDVALRCDPISGHVSLYWYRQALGQGPEFLTYFNYEAQQDKSGLPNDRFSAERPEGSISTLTIQRTEQRDSAMYRCASSLGKGNAYEQYFGPGTRLTVT.

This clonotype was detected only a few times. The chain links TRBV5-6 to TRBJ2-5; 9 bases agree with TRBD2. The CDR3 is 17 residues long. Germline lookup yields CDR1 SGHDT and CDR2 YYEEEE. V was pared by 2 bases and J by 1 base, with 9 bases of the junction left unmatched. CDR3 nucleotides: TGTGCCAGCAGCTTACCCGGGACTAGCTTTTTCCAAGAGACCCAGTACTTC. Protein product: CASSLPGTSFFQETQYF.

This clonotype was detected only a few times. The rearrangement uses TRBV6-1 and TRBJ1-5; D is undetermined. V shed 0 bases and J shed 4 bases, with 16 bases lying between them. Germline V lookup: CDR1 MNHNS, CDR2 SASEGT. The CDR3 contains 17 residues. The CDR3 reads CASSEALHRDLNQPQHF. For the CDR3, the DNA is TGTGCCAGCAGTGAAGCGCTTCATAGGGATCTAAATCAGCCCCAGCATTTT.

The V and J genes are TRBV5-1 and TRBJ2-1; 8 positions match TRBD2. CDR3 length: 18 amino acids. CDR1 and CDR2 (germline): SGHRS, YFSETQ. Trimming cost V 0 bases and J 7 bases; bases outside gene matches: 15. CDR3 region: CASSLAPSGGGLGNEQFF. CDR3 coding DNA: TGCGCCAGCAGCTTGGCCCCATCGGGGGGGGGTCTAGGAAATGAGCAGTTCTTC.

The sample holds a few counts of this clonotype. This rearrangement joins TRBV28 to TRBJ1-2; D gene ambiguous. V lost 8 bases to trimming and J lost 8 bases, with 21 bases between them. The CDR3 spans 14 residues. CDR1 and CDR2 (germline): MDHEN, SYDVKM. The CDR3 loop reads CASGTPAYFGGYTF. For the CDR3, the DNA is TGTGCCAGCGGCACCCCAGCTTATTTTGGGGGCTACACCTTC.

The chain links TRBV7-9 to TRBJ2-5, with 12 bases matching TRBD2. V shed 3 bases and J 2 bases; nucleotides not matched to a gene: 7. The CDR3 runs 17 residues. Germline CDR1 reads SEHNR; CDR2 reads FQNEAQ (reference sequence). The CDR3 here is CASSFLGLAGFQETQYF. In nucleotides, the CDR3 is TGTGCCAGCAGCTTCCTAGGACTAGCGGGGTTTCAAGAGACCCAGTACTTC. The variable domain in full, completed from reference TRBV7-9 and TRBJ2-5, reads DTGVSQNPRHKITKRGQNVTFRCDPISEHNRLYWYRQTLGQGPEFLTYFQNEAQLEKSRLLSDRFSAERPKGSFSTLEIQRTEQGDSAMYLCASSFLGLAGFQETQYFGPGTRLLVL.